The T cell receptor beta chain under discussion was sequenced for a study of OX40 agonist ivuxolimab in advanced cancers. The protocol was immunoSEQ multiplex PCR, while the TCRdb copy is restricted to in-frame clones and leaves out a portion. The sample gives around 19,000 clones, approximately 72% of which show up once; about a fifth is in the top ten. The CDR3 loop spans 13 amino acids. V lost 3 bases to trimming and J lost 9 bases, with 14 bases between them. The germline gives CDR1 SGHNT, CDR2 YENEEA. The chain combines TRBV11-3 with TRBJ1-1; a weak D match, TRBD1 (6 bases). This TCR was sampled from an adult with an advanced solid tumor such as melanoma, head and neck, liver or kidney cancer. The sequenced sample was CD4+ or CD8+ T cells sorted from blood, obtained in a trial of the OX40 agonist ivuxolimab. The CDR3 spells CASSLTEQGQAFF. In DNA form, the CDR3 reads TGTGCCAGCAGCTTGACCGAACAGGGACAAGCTTTCTTT.